The entry below describes one T cell receptor beta chain. The sort gate was single viable CD3+CD4+CD8-CD45RO+ cells for memory CD4+ T cells. The sample originates from a study of memory CD4+ T cells and cytomegalovirus serostatus. The overall study: This sample comes from healthy Belgian adults, roughly nine CMV seropositive, 24 seronegative.

Sequencing was performed with immunoSEQ multiplex PCR; in TCRdb, only in-frame clones are kept and a portion is missing. There are around 40,000 clones in the sample; about three quarters occur only once, and roughly 0.8% lies in the top ten. The germline V gene has CDR1 SGHDT and CDR2 YYEEEE. The CDR3 spans 13 residues. V lost 0 bases and J lost 4, with 5 bases in between. The material sequenced was memory CD4+ T cells from blood. This TCR was sampled from an adult in good health and CMV-seronegative. The rearrangement joins TRBV5-6 to TRBJ1-5; D remains ambiguous. CDR3 amino acids: CASSLAGNQPQHF. CDR3 bases: TGTGCCAGCAGCTTGGCAGGAAATCAGCCCCAGCATTTT.